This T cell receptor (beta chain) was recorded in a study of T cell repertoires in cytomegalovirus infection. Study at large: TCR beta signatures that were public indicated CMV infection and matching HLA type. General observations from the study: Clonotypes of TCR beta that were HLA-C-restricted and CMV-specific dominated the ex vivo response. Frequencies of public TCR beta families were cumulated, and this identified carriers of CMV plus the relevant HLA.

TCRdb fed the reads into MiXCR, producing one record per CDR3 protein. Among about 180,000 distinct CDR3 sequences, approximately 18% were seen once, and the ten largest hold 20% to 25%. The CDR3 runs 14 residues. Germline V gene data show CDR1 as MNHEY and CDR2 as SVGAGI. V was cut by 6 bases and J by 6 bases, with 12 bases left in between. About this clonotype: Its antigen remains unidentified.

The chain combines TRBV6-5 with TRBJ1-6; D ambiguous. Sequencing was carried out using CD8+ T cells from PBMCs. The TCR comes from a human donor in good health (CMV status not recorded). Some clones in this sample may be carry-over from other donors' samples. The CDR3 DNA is TGTGCCAGCAGACTGACCGTGGGTAATTCACCCCTCCACTTT. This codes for CASRLTVGNSPLHF.